One sample yielded the 10 T cell receptor beta chains listed below, sequenced in a study of T cell repertoires in cytomegalovirus infection. Antigens for these TCRs are unknown. MiXCR, applied by TCRdb to the reads, yields one record per CDR3 protein. This table has 84,000 or so distinct CDR3 sequences, 45% to 55% appearing once. The specimen comprised CD8+ T cells from cultured PBMCs, sampled from culture after CMV antigen stimulation. The receptors originated from a human donor in good health (CMV status not recorded). Some clones in this sample may be carry-over from other donors' samples.

This sequence joins TRBV11-2 and TRBJ2-7; 12 bases match TRBD2. J was trimmed by 3 bases and V by 2 bases; bases with no gene match: 11. Germline assignment: CDR1 SGHAT and CDR2 FQNNGV. CDR3 length: 18 residues. The CDR3 nucleotides read TGTGCCAGCAGCTTATTTAGACTGACTAGCGGGAGTTACTACGAGCAGTACTTC. It encodes CASSLFRLTSGSYYEQYF.

This clonotype has only a few counts. V is TRBV7-9 and J is TRBJ1-1, with 7 bases matching TRBD1. With V trimmed by 4 bases and J by 1 base, 9 bases remained unmatched. Germline V gene data show CDR1 as SEHNR and CDR2 as FQNEAQ (reference sequence). This CDR3 region has 16 residues. The CDR3 nucleotides are TGTGCCAGCAGCTCAGGACCGGGACAGACGAACACTGAAGCTTTCTTT. It encodes CASSSGPGQTNTEAFF.

This chain uses TRBV28 with TRBJ2-7; a possible D gene is TRBD1 (5 bases). The CDR3 length is 14 residues. The V gene's germline CDR1 is MDHEN and CDR2 SYDVKM. CDR3 DNA sequence: TGTGGCAGTACTCCCACCAAGGGGCACTACGAGCAGTACTTC. Amino acid sequence: CGSTPTKGHYEQYF. The full variable domain, in which reference TRBV28 and TRBJ2-7 provide the parts outside the CDR3, is DVKVTQSSRYLVKRTGEKVFLECVQDMDHENMFWYRQDPGLGLRLIYFSYDVKMKEKGDIPEGYSVSREKKERFSLILESASTNQTSMYLCGSTPTKGHYEQYFGPGTRLTVT.

This chain uses TRBV10-3 with TRBJ2-1; 14 bases agree with TRBD2. The trim removed 4 bases at V and 4 bases at J, leaving 6 bases unmatched. CDR3 size: 17 residues. In germline, CDR1 is ENHRY, CDR2 SYGVKD. Here the CDR3 reads CAISGKGLAGDYNEQFF. CDR3 DNA: TGTGCCATCAGTGGTAAGGGACTAGCGGGGGATTACAATGAGCAGTTCTTC.

This clonotype was counted between two and nine times. This chain connects TRBV19 to TRBJ1-5; D is ambiguous. The CDR3 totals 14 residues. The germline V and J ends were trimmed by 1 base and 10 bases, with 14 bases remaining between them. Looked up from germline, CDR1 is LNHDA and CDR2 is SQIVND (reference sequence). CDR3 amino acids: CASSIGSDYQPQHF. DNA of the CDR3: TGTGCCAGTAGTATAGGCAGTGACTACCAACCCCAGCATTTT. Filled out from reference TRBV19 and TRBJ1-5, the complete variable domain reads DGGITQSPKYLFRKEGQNVTLSCEQNLNHDAMYWYRQDPGQGLRLIYYSQIVNDFQKGDIAEGYSVSREKKESFPLTVTSAQKNPTAFYLCASSIGSDYQPQHFGDGTRLSIL.

The chain links TRBV7-6 to TRBJ2-2; possible D gene TRBD2, 6 bases. V was shortened by 3 bases and J by 7 bases, with 18 bases between the two germline ends. The CDR3 is 16 amino acids. Germline V lookup: CDR1 SGHVS, CDR2 FNYEAQ. CDR3 coding DNA: TGTGCCAGCAGCTTTACCCCCACGGGGGTGAGCGGGGAGCTGTTTTTT. This codes for CASSFTPTGVSGELFF.

This clonotype was seen more than once but under ten times. The V and J genes are TRBV7-3 and TRBJ2-7, with D possibly being TRBD2 (6 bases). The CDR3 has 13 amino acids. V was pared by 2 bases and J by 7 bases, with 12 bases between. Germline-derived CDR1 and CDR2 are SGHTA and FQGTGA. The CDR3: CASSLQRGGEQYF. The CDR3, as DNA: TGTGCCAGCAGCTTACAGAGGGGAGGAGAGCAGTACTTC. The full variable domain, its missing parts supplied by reference TRBV7-3 and TRBJ2-7, is GAGVSQTPSNKVTEKGKYVELRCDPISGHTALYWYRQSLGQGPEFLIYFQGTGAADDSGLPNDRFFAVRPEGSVSTLKIQRTERGDSAVYLCASSLQRGGEQYFGPGTRLTVT.

The V gene is TRBV4-1, the J gene TRBJ1-1; a possible D gene is TRBD1 (5 bases). V was cut by 1 base and J by 3 bases, with 12 bases left in between. This CDR3 has 15 amino acids. Germline CDR1 reads MGHRA; CDR2 reads YSYEKL. The DNA of the CDR3 is TGCGCCAGCAGCCAAGCCCACGGGGGGGACACTGAAGCTTTCTTT. This sequence encodes CASSQAHGGDTEAFF.

This clonotype was counted only a few times. The chain has TRBV7-8 and TRBJ2-5; 10 nucleotides line up with TRBD2. The CDR3 is 17 amino acids. The trim removed 5 bases at V and 5 bases at J, leaving 14 bases unmatched. CDR1 is SGHVS, CDR2 FQNEAQ, per germline. CDR3 in amino acids: CASSDVLAGVVGETQYF. CDR3 nucleotides: TGTGCCAGCAGCGACGTCCTAGCGGGAGTTGTCGGGGAGACCCAGTACTTC.

In its sample, this clonotype was seen a few times. The gene calls are TRBV7-6 and TRBJ1-1; 8 bases are a match to TRBD1. The germline V gene encodes CDR1 SGHVS and CDR2 FNYEAQ. Trimming cost V 5 bases and J 1 base; bases outside gene matches: 9. The CDR3 is 16 amino acids. In nucleotides, the CDR3 is TGTGCCAGCAGCCCAAGTCCCGGGACAGGGAACACTGAAGCTTTCTTT. Its translation: CASSPSPGTGNTEAFF.